Below, one TCR beta chain is given with its context. These data are taken from a study of blood T cell repertoires in COVID-19. Overall study: Sources were T cells, B-cell-depleted T cells, or PBMCs; the material itself was cDNA or gDNA.

With 5 bases removed from V and 0 bases from J, the gap between germline ends came to 5 bases. Germline lookup yields CDR1 SNHLY and CDR2 FYNNEI. The CDR3 runs 13 residues. The method was immunoSEQ multiplex PCR; TCRdb's version includes in-frame clones alone and lacks a portion of them. The sample yields 270,000 or so clones, over 75% seen once. The chain carries TRBV2 and TRBJ1-3; D remains unclear. Material: peripheral blood. The TCR originated in a human donor in a cohort sampled during active COVID-19. For the CDR3, the DNA is TGTGCCAGCAGTATTAGCTCTGGAAACACCATATATTTT. It encodes CASSISSGNTIYF.